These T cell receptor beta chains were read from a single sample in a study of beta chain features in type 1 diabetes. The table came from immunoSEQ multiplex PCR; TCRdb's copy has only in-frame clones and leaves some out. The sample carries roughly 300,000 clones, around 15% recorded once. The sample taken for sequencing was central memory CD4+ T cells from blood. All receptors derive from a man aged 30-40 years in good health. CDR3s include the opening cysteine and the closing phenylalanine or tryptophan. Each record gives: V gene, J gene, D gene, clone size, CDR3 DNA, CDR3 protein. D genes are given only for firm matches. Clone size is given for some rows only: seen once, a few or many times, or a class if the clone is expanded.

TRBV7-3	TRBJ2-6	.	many	TGTGCCAGCAGCTCTAGGATCTCTGGGGCCAACGTCCTGACTTTC	CASSSRISGANVLTF
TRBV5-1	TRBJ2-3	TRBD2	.	TGCGCCAGCAGCTTGGGTGCGGGACTATCTCCAAGCACAGATACGCAGTATTTT	CASSLGAGLSPSTDTQYF
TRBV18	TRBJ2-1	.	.	TGTGCCAGCTCACCACCGGCGGGCGGGTACAATGAGCAGTTCTTC	CASSPPAGGYNEQFF
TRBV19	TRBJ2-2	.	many	TGTGCCAGTAGTAGCTCCGGGACACGGACCGGGGAGCTGTTTTTT	CASSSSGTRTGELFF
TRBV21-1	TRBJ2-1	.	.	TGTGCCAGCAGCAAAAGGGGGCGACTAGCGGGAGGCTACAATGAGCAGTTCTTC	CASSKRGRLAGGYNEQFF
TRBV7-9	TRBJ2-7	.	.	TGTGCCAGCAGCCAATATTACGAGCAGTACTTC	CASSQYYEQYF
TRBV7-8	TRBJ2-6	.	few	TGTGCCAGCAGCCCCCAACCCCGCGGGGCCAACGTCCTGACTTTC	CASSPQPRGANVLTF
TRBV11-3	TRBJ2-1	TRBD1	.	TGTGCCAGCAGCTCGACAGGGTACAATGAGCAGTTCTTC	CASSSTGYNEQFF
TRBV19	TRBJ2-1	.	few	TGTGCCAGTAGACTGGACCAGAGGGTCTCCAATGAGCAGTTCTTC	CASRLDQRVSNEQFF
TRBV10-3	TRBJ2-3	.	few	TGTGCCATCAGTGAGGGAGCTAGCAGGAGCACAGATACGCAGTATTTT	CAISEGASRSTDTQYF
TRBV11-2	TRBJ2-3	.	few	TGTGCCAGCACCGGGGATAGCGATACGCAGTATTTT	CASTGDSDTQYF
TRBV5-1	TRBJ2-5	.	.	TGCGCCAGCAGCTCTGAACAAGAGACCCAGTACTTC	CASSSEQETQYF
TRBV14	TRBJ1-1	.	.	TGTGCCAGCAGCCAAGTCCCAGGGTCCGTGAACACTGAAGCTTTCTTT	CASSQVPGSVNTEAFF
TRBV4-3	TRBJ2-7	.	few	TGCGCCAGCAGCCAAGGCCTTGGGGGGCTTTACGAGCAGTACTTC	CASSQGLGGLYEQYF
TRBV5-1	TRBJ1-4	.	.	TGCGCCAGCAGCCGAGGTCCATCGGTAGACGGTGAAAAACTGTTTTTT	CASSRGPSVDGEKLFF
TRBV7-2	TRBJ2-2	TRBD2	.	TGTGCCAGCAGGCGTAGCGGGGGGGCCACCGGGGAGCTGTTTTTT	CASRRSGGATGELFF
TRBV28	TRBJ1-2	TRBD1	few	TGTGCCAGCAGTATCTGGACAGGGGCAGACTATGGCTACACCTTC	CASSIWTGADYGYTF
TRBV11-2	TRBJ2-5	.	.	TGTGCCAGCAGCTTAGCCCTATTGGCCCAAGAGACCCAGTACTTC	CASSLALLAQETQYF
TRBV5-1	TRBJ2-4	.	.	TGCGCCAGCAGCTTTTCGCATGACCTGGCCAAAAACATTCAGTACTTC	CASSFSHDLAKNIQYF
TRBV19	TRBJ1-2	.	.	TGTGCCAGTAGTGAACCGGGACGGATAGTCTATGGCTACACCTTC	CASSEPGRIVYGYTF
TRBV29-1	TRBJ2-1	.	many	TGCAGCGTTGCCACAGCGGGTGGCTCCTACAATGAGCAGTTCTTC	CSVATAGGSYNEQFF
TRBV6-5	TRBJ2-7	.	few	TGTGCCAGCAGCGGGGCCAGGCTGGGGGTGTACGAGCAGTACTTC	CASSGARLGVYEQYF
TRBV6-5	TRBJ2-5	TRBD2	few	TGTGCCAGCACCGGGGGGGCAGGAGAGACCCAGTACTTC	CASTGGAGETQYF
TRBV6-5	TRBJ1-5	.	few	TGTGCCAGCAGACGGCAAGGAGACCGCCAGCCCCAGCATTTT	CASRRQGDRQPQHF
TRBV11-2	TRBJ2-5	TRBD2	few	TGTGCCAGCAGCTTAGGTCGAACTAGCGGGGGGTTCGTCAAAGAGACCCAGTACTTC	CASSLGRTSGGFVKETQYF
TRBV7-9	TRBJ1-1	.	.	TGTGCCAGCAGCCGGCAGGGGACGTCGAACACTGAAGCTTTCTTT	CASSRQGTSNTEAFF
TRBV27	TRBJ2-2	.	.	TGTGCCAGCAGTTTACCCGGGACAAGAAACACCGGGGAGCTGTTTTTT	CASSLPGTRNTGELFF
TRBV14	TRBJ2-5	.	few	TGTGCCAGCAGCCCATGGGAGTCGGAGGAGACCCAGTACTTC	CASSPWESEETQYF
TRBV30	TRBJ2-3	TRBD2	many	TGTGCCTGGGGAGCGGGAGCAGGAACAGATACGCAGTATTTT	CAWGAGAGTDTQYF